The sequence of this T cell receptor (beta chain) was determined in a study of blood T cell repertoires in COVID-19. Study-wide context: Nucleic acid was either cDNA or gDNA, and it came from T cells, B-cell-depleted T cells, or PBMCs.

V was pared by 5 bases and J by 8 bases, with 13 bases of the junction left unmatched. Germline CDR1 and CDR2: LGHDT and YNNKEL (reference sequence). CDR3 size: 16 residues. Authors' processing steps: The authors estimated nucleated cell counts from reference gene primer amplification. The assay was immunoSEQ multiplex PCR, and TCRdb's table has in-frame clones only and misses some. D and trimming were read from the DNA, whereas the V and J calls and clone size are those reported in that table. Among 150,000 to 180,000 clones listed, around four fifths were seen once. Source material: peripheral blood. The TCR was taken from a woman of 80 years or more with acute or convalescent COVID-19. The chain is built from TRBV3-1 (or the pseudogene TRBV3-2) and TRBJ2-3, with 10 positions matching TRBD2. CDR3 nucleotides: TGTGCCAGCAGCGCCTTACTAGCGGGGAAAGGGGGTACGCAGTATTTT. This gives the protein CASSALLAGKGGTQYF.